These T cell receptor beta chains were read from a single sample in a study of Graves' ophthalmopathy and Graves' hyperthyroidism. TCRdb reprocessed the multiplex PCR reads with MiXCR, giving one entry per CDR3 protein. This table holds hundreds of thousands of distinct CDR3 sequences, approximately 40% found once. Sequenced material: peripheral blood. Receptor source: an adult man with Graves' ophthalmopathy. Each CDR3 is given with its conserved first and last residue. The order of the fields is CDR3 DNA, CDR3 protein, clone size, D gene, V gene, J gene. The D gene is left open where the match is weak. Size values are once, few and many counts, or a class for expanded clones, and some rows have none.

DNA: TGTGCCAGCTTCGTAAATGAAAAACTGTTTTTT; CDR3: CASFVNEKLFF; size: few; D: -; V: TRBV6-6; J: TRBJ1-4
DNA: TGTGCCAGCAGCCCCAAGGCACGGGGAGCTTTCTTT; CDR3: CASSPKARGAFF; size: -; D: -; V: TRBV7-2; J: TRBJ1-1
DNA: TGTGCCACCAGTACGGGGACAGGAAATCAGCCCCAGCATTTT; CDR3: CATSTGTGNQPQHF; size: -; D: TRBD1; V: TRBV24-1; J: TRBJ1-5
DNA: TGTGCCAGCAGTTGCCCCGGGACAGGAAACTATGGCTACACCTTC; CDR3: CASSCPGTGNYGYTF; size: -; D: TRBD1; V: TRBV2; J: TRBJ1-2
DNA: TGTGCCAGCAGTGAAGCCCCGGTGCAACTCTCTGAAAACACCATATATTTT; CDR3: CASSEAPVQLSENTIYF; size: -; D: -; V: TRBV2; J: TRBJ1-3
DNA: TGTGCCACCAGTTACAAGGGAGGGGTTCAGCCCCAGCATTTT; CDR3: CATSYKGGVQPQHF; size: -; D: -; V: TRBV24-1; J: TRBJ1-5
DNA: TGTGCCAGCAGTGATTCCGGGACTTGGGGGCCGGAGGACATTCAGTACTTC; CDR3: CASSDSGTWGPEDIQYF; size: many; D: -; V: TRBV25-1; J: TRBJ2-4
DNA: TGTGCCATCAGCCTCAGGGAGCGCAATCAGCCCCAGCATTTT; CDR3: CAISLRERNQPQHF; size: -; D: -; V: TRBV10-3; J: TRBJ1-5
DNA: TGTGCCACCAGTGAAGCGTACAGGATGAACACTGAAGCTTTCTTT; CDR3: CATSEAYRMNTEAFF; size: -; D: -; V: TRBV24-1; J: TRBJ1-1
DNA: TGTGCCAGCAGCGTAGGAGGGACAGGGGTTTACGAGCAGTACTTC; CDR3: CASSVGGTGVYEQYF; size: few; D: TRBD1; V: TRBV9; J: TRBJ2-7
DNA: TGTGCCAGCAACGGCCCCAATTCACCCCTCCACTTT; CDR3: CASNGPNSPLHF; size: many; D: -; V: TRBV12-3/TRBV12-4; J: TRBJ1-6
DNA: TGTGCCAGCAGCCCCGAGACAGGGCCCTACGAGCAGTACTTC; CDR3: CASSPETGPYEQYF; size: -; D: TRBD1; V: TRBV10-3; J: TRBJ2-7
DNA: TGTGCCACGTTCGAGACAAAGAACACTGAAGCTTTCTTT; CDR3: CATFETKNTEAFF; size: -; D: -; V: TRBV12-3/TRBV12-4; J: TRBJ1-1
DNA: TGTGCCAGCACCATACCGACAGAAAAAGCCGACTATGGCTACACCTTC; CDR3: CASTIPTEKADYGYTF; size: -; D: -; V: TRBV6-6; J: TRBJ1-2
DNA: TGTGCCAGGACAGGTAGCAATCAGCCCCAGCATTTT; CDR3: CARTGSNQPQHF; size: -; D: -; V: TRBV2; J: TRBJ1-5
DNA: TGTGCCAGCAGTTTATTTTCAGACGGCCCTAATGAAAAACTGTTTTTT; CDR3: CASSLFSDGPNEKLFF; size: many; D: -; V: TRBV12-3/TRBV12-4; J: TRBJ1-4
DNA: TGTGCCAGCAGTATTTCGGGACAGGGGCAGTACTTC; CDR3: CASSISGQGQYF; size: few; D: TRBD1; V: TRBV12-3/TRBV12-4; J: TRBJ2-7
DNA: TGTGCCAGTAGTACCCGACAGGGATACGGCAATCAGCCCCAGCATTTT; CDR3: CASSTRQGYGNQPQHF; size: many; D: TRBD1; V: TRBV19; J: TRBJ1-5
DNA: TGTGCCAGCAGCCCAAATTACCAAGAGACCCAGTACTTC; CDR3: CASSPNYQETQYF; size: many; D: -; V: TRBV2; J: TRBJ2-5
DNA: TGTGCCAGCAGCTTAGTATATGGAGGCTCCTATAATTCACCCCTCCACTTT; CDR3: CASSLVYGGSYNSPLHF; size: -; D: -; V: TRBV7-8; J: TRBJ1-6
DNA: TGCAGTGCTAGAACGGGACAGGCAACTAATGAAAAACTGTTTTTT; CDR3: CSARTGQATNEKLFF; size: -; D: TRBD1; V: TRBV20-1; J: TRBJ1-4
DNA: TGTGCCAGCAGCCCCTCCAGAGTTACCAACACTGAAGCTTTCTTT; CDR3: CASSPSRVTNTEAFF; size: once; D: -; V: TRBV5-4; J: TRBJ1-1
DNA: TGTGCCAGCATCGGTGGAACGGGGGGAGTGTATGGCTACACCTTC; CDR3: CASIGGTGGVYGYTF; size: -; D: -; V: TRBV7-2; J: TRBJ1-2
DNA: TGTGCCAGCAGTTTGGGTTGGTCAATCAGCAATCAGCCCCAGCATTTT; CDR3: CASSLGWSISNQPQHF; size: -; D: -; V: TRBV12-3/TRBV12-4; J: TRBJ1-5
DNA: TGTGCCAGCAGTGCTATAGGGGGGGTGCAAGAGACCCAGTACTTC; CDR3: CASSAIGGVQETQYF; size: -; D: -; V: TRBV2; J: TRBJ2-5
DNA: TGCAGTGCTAGTACACTGGGGTTTGGCAATCAGCCCCAGCATTTT; CDR3: CSASTLGFGNQPQHF; size: -; D: -; V: TRBV20-1; J: TRBJ1-5
DNA: TGTGCCAGCAGCCTAACGCAGACTAGCACAGATACGCAGTATTTT; CDR3: CASSLTQTSTDTQYF; size: -; D: -; V: TRBV7-9; J: TRBJ2-3
DNA: TGCGCCAGCAGCCAAACCTTTTCGGATAACTATGGCTACACCTTC; CDR3: CASSQTFSDNYGYTF; size: -; D: -; V: TRBV4-1; J: TRBJ1-2
DNA: TGTGCCAGCAGCTTATCAGGCCCGGGGATCTACGAGCAGTACTTC; CDR3: CASSLSGPGIYEQYF; size: -; D: -; V: TRBV11-1; J: TRBJ2-7
DNA: TGTGCCAGCAGCTTGATCCCAGGGGGCTTTGGCTACACCTTC; CDR3: CASSLIPGGFGYTF; size: -; D: TRBD1; V: TRBV25-1; J: TRBJ1-2
DNA: -; CDR3: CASSVGGGANVLSF; size: -; D: -; V: TRBV7-6; J: TRBJ2-6
DNA: TGTGCCAGCCCCGGCGATCAGCCCCGGCATTTT; CDR3: CASPGDQPRHF; size: few; D: -; V: TRBV7-9; J: TRBJ1-5
DNA: TGTGCCAGTAGCCGGGATTATCCGTCTCATAATTCACCCCTCCACTTT; CDR3: CASSRDYPSHNSPLHF; size: -; D: -; V: TRBV19; J: TRBJ1-6
DNA: TGTGCCAGCAGTGCGCATGGACAGGGAATGAACACTGAAGCTTTCTTT; CDR3: CASSAHGQGMNTEAFF; size: once; D: TRBD1; V: TRBV25-1; J: TRBJ1-1
DNA: TGTGCCAGCAGCCCCACCCCGGACGGAGCAACCTATGGCTACACCTTC; CDR3: CASSPTPDGATYGYTF; size: -; D: -; V: TRBV9; J: TRBJ1-2
DNA: TGTGCCAGCAGCCAAGATCGAGGACAGGAAGCTTTCTTT; CDR3: CASSQDRGQEAFF; size: -; D: -; V: TRBV7-2; J: TRBJ1-1
DNA: TGTGCCATCAGTGAGTCGTTCGGACTTGGGGAGACCCAGTACTTC; CDR3: CAISESFGLGETQYF; size: -; D: -; V: TRBV10-3; J: TRBJ2-5
DNA: TGTGCCAGCAGTAAGGCTTGGCAGCCCCAGCATTTT; CDR3: CASSKAWQPQHF; size: many; D: -; V: TRBV12-3/TRBV12-4; J: TRBJ1-5
DNA: TGTGCCAGCAGTTTGGCGCAGGGGCGGGGGACCCAGTACTTC; CDR3: CASSLAQGRGTQYF; size: -; D: -; V: TRBV12-3/TRBV12-4; J: TRBJ2-5
DNA: TGTGCCAGCAGTGAATTGTGGGAACTCCCCTACGAGCAGTACTTC; CDR3: CASSELWELPYEQYF; size: few; D: -; V: TRBV2; J: TRBJ2-7
DNA: TGCGCCAGCAGCTCTATCCCGGGGGGCTACGAGCAGTACTTC; CDR3: CASSSIPGGYEQYF; size: few; D: TRBD2; V: TRBV5-1; J: TRBJ2-7
DNA: TGTGCCAGTAGTATCGCGCTCTTGGGACGCACTGAAGCTTTCTTT; CDR3: CASSIALLGRTEAFF; size: many; D: -; V: TRBV19; J: TRBJ1-1
DNA: TGTGCCAGCAGCGTAGAGGCAGGCGGAAACAATCCACCCCTCCACTTT; CDR3: CASSVEAGGNNPPLHF; size: -; D: -; V: TRBV9; J: TRBJ1-6
DNA: TGTGCCAGCACTACAGAGGTGACAGGGGACGGCTACACCTTC; CDR3: CASTTEVTGDGYTF; size: -; D: TRBD1; V: TRBV25-1; J: TRBJ1-2
DNA: TGTGCCATCAGTGCTGTTACAGGGGCTGGAAACACCATATATTTT; CDR3: CAISAVTGAGNTIYF; size: many; D: TRBD1; V: TRBV10-3; J: TRBJ1-3
DNA: TGCAGTGCCCCGGGACACGTAATGTTGACTGAAGCTTTCTTT; CDR3: CSAPGHVMLTEAFF; size: -; D: -; V: TRBV20-1; J: TRBJ1-1
DNA: TGTGCCAGCAGGAGGCGGTATCTTGAGAACACTGAAGCTTTCTTT; CDR3: CASRRRYLENTEAFF; size: many; D: -; V: TRBV2; J: TRBJ1-1
DNA: TGCGCCAGCAGCGAACTACAGGGTTCACCCCTCCACTTT; CDR3: CASSELQGSPLHF; size: -; D: -; V: TRBV5-1; J: TRBJ1-6
DNA: TGTGCCAGCAGCGCCCAGCCGGGACCAGGCCAAGAGACCCAGTACTTC; CDR3: CASSAQPGPGQETQYF; size: few; D: -; V: TRBV9; J: TRBJ2-5
DNA: TGTGCCAGCAGCCAAGAGTCGGGGAACACTGAAGCTTTCTTT; CDR3: CASSQESGNTEAFF; size: few; D: -; V: TRBV2; J: TRBJ1-1
DNA: TGTGCCATCAAAGTTCAGTACTTC; CDR3: CAIKVQYF; size: -; D: -; V: TRBV10-3; J: TRBJ2-7
DNA: TGTGCCAGCCCCCCACTCGACACAGATACGCAGTATTTT; CDR3: CASPPLDTDTQYF; size: many; D: -; V: TRBV2; J: TRBJ2-3
DNA: TGCAGTGCTAGAGAAGTTAGGCTAGCGGGATACGAGCAGTACTTC; CDR3: CSAREVRLAGYEQYF; size: few; D: TRBD2; V: TRBV20-1; J: TRBJ2-7
DNA: TGCGCCAGCAGCTTAAGGATGGGTCTAGCGTCCGGCGGGGAGCTGTTTTTT; CDR3: CASSLRMGLASGGELFF; size: -; D: -; V: TRBV5-1; J: TRBJ2-2
DNA: TGCAGTGCTAGAAAGGGGGCTTATAGCAATCAGCCCCAGCATTTT; CDR3: CSARKGAYSNQPQHF; size: once; D: TRBD1; V: TRBV20-1; J: TRBJ1-5
DNA: TGTGCCAGCAGCTTATCACAGGGGGCGCATGGCTACACCTTC; CDR3: CASSLSQGAHGYTF; size: many; D: TRBD1; V: TRBV7-9; J: TRBJ1-2
DNA: TGTGCCAGCAGCGTGTCCGGGTTTGGAGGCTACACCTTC; CDR3: CASSVSGFGGYTF; size: many; D: -; V: TRBV9; J: TRBJ1-2